These 14 T cell receptor beta chains were sequenced from one sample in a study of blood T cell repertoires in COVID-19. Clones were read by immunoSEQ multiplex PCR, and TCRdb kept only the in-frame ones, dropping some. The sample lists approximately 470,000 clones; around 90% were seen once. The sequenced material came from PBMCs or T cells enriched from blood (not recorded which). The source of these receptors is a woman between 18 and 29 years old who had recovered from COVID-19.

This clone was observed a few times. The chain employs TRBV6-4 and TRBJ2-1; a weak D match, TRBD1 (5 bases). CDR1 and CDR2 from the germline V gene are MRHNA and SNTAGT. The length of the CDR3 is 19 residues. The germline V and J ends were trimmed by 11 bases and 6 bases, with 35 bases remaining between them. The CDR3 spells CARPTGKGFCCTVGNEQFF. CDR3 DNA: TGTGCCCGACCGACCGGTAAGGGGTTCTGCTGTACTGTAGGCAATGAGCAGTTCTTC.

In its sample, this clone was seen once. V and J are TRBV6-1 and TRBJ1-4, with D tentatively TRBD1 (5 bases). Germline CDR1 and CDR2: MNHNS and SASEGT. There are 17 residues in the CDR3. V dropped 3 bases and J dropped 1 base, with 15 bases sitting between them. The CDR3 sequence is CASSESDGQGTNEKLFF. The CDR3 coding sequence is TGTGCCAGCAGTGAGTCGGACGGGCAGGGAACTAATGAAAAACTGTTTTTT.

This clone was recorded at least ten times. The chain couples TRBV3-1 (or the pseudogene TRBV3-2) to TRBJ2-1, with D tentatively TRBD2 (6 bases). Between the trimmed V and J ends, which lost 6 bases and 8 bases, there was a span of 11 bases. The CDR3 contains 12 residues. Germline values: CDR1 LGHDT, CDR2 YNNKEL (reference sequence). DNA of the CDR3: TGTGCCAGCAGACTCGGAGGGGATGAGCAGTTCTTC. Its translation is CASRLGGDEQFF.

V and J are TRBV2 and TRBJ2-7; 8 nucleotides line up with TRBD1. The CDR3 length is 18 residues. Looked up from germline, CDR1 is SNHLY and CDR2 is FYNNEI. Trimming cost V 0 bases and J 2 bases; bases outside gene matches: 12. CDR3 region: CASSEADPGQGWTYEQYF. The CDR3 DNA sequence: TGTGCCAGCAGTGAAGCGGATCCCGGACAGGGCTGGACCTACGAGCAGTACTTC.

As to this clone: The same CDR3 also results from other DNA sequences found in this sample. The rearrangement uses TRBV5-1 and TRBJ1-1, with 9 bases fitting TRBD1. From germline, CDR1 is SGHRS and CDR2 YFSETQ. The ends lost 4 bases at V and 3 bases at J; junction bases unmatched: 4. The CDR3 has 14 residues. The CDR3 loop reads CASSLRQGDTEAFF. CDR3 bases: TGCGCCAGCAGCCTGAGACAGGGGGACACTGAAGCTTTCTTT.

V usage is TRBV19 and J usage is TRBJ2-7, with D perhaps matching TRBD1 (6 bases). CDR1 LNHDA and CDR2 SQIVND come from the germline V gene (reference sequence). V was pared by 5 bases and J by 4 bases, with 12 bases between. CDR3 length equals 13 residues. The CDR3 coding sequence is TGTGCCAGTAGTCTGGGGGCAGGGTACGAGCAGTACTTC. Amino acid sequence: CASSLGAGYEQYF.

The count of this clone is one. The chain employs TRBV4-1 and TRBJ1-1, with D possibly TRBD1 on 5 matching bases. CDR1 MGHRA and CDR2 YSYEKL come from the germline V gene. V gave up 0 bases and J gave up 0 bases, with 14 bases separating them. This CDR3 comprises 17 residues. CDR3 in DNA: TGCGCCAGCAGCCAAGACCCAAGGGGCAGACTGAACACTGAAGCTTTCTTT. Amino acid sequence: CASSQDPRGRLNTEAFF.

V is TRBV27 and J is TRBJ2-3, with D possibly TRBD2 on 6 matching bases. CDR1 is MNHEY and CDR2 is SMNVEV in the germline V gene (reference sequence). The CDR3 contains 17 residues. V was trimmed by 2 bases and J by 2 bases, leaving 17 bases between them. CDR3 loop: CASSLNPFPGVTDTQYF. CDR3 DNA sequence: TGTGCCAGCAGTTTAAACCCTTTCCCGGGGGTCACAGATACGCAGTATTTT.

The CDR3 sequence: CASGASGGGLFF. In DNA form, the CDR3 reads TGTGCCAGCGGGGCATCAGGCGGTGGTCTGTTCTTC. The rearrangement links TRBV28 to TRBJ2-1, with a weak D call TRBD1 (5 bases). This CDR3 comprises 12 residues. The V gene lost 8 bases and the J gene lost 15 bases, with 20 bases spanning the gap. Germline loops: CDR1 MDHEN, CDR2 SYDVKM.

The chain is built from TRBV6-5 and TRBJ2-2, with D perhaps matching TRBD2 (5 bases). The CDR3 runs to 16 residues. V gave up 2 bases and J gave up 4 bases, with 14 bases separating them. Germline CDR1 is MNHEY and CDR2 is SVGAGI. The CDR3 region is CASSYRRPGGTGELFF. Written as DNA, the CDR3 is TGTGCCAGCAGTTACCGGCGGCCCGGAGGCACCGGGGAGCTGTTTTTT.

This sequence joins TRBV29-1 and TRBJ2-2; maybe TRBD1 (7 bases). Germline V gene sequence: CDR1 SQVTM, CDR2 ANQGSEA. The CDR3 has 16 amino acids. Trimming took 6 bases from V and 0 from J, leaving 17 bases between them. CDR3 residues: CSVGGDRNTNTGELFF. The CDR3 DNA is TGCAGCGTAGGAGGGGACAGAAATACGAACACCGGGGAGCTGTTTTTT.

This clone showed up just once. The chain links TRBV19 to TRBJ2-3, with 9 bases that match TRBD2. V shed 7 bases and J 3 bases; nucleotides not matched to a gene: 8. The CDR3 runs 15 residues. Per the germline V gene, CDR1 is LNHDA and CDR2 is SQIVND (reference sequence). The CDR3 reads CASNPSAGGTDTQYF. The CDR3 DNA is TGTGCCAGTAACCCCTCCGCGGGGGGGACAGATACGCAGTATTTT.

The V and J genes are TRBV2 and TRBJ2-5; D gene ambiguous. V gave up 8 bases and J gave up 6 bases, with 19 bases separating them. CDR1 SNHLY and CDR2 FYNNEI come from the germline V gene. CDR3 size: 14 residues. In nucleotides, the CDR3 is TGTGCCAGCGTTCCCCCGGGTAGCCTGAAGACCCAGTACTTC. Encoded protein: CASVPPGSLKTQYF.

The chain combines TRBV3-1 (or the pseudogene TRBV3-2) with TRBJ2-7, with TRBD1 identical over 8 bases. The CDR3 is 16 residues long. Germline assignment: CDR1 LGHDT and CDR2 YNNKEL (reference sequence). The J segment lost 5 bases and the V segment lost 0 bases, leaving 9 bases of the junction unmatched. In DNA, the CDR3 is TGTGCCAGCAGCCAAGATCGACAGGGGTCGTCGCACGAGCAGTACTTC. The encoded protein is CASSQDRQGSSHEQYF.